The 16 T cell receptor beta chains below come from one sample, sequenced in a study of tumor and adjacent non-tumor tissue in lung cancer. A modified ARM-PCR protocol with three rounds of nested PCR amplified TCRbeta. One entry per CDR3 protein, called by TCRdb with MiXCR from the multiplex PCR reads. The sample includes over 100,000 distinct CDR3 sequences, 60% to 65% of them seen just once. RNA was extracted from bulk tissue without any cell sorting. This non-tumor lung sample came from over 3 cm beyond the tumor edge. The sequenced sample consisted of distant non-tumor lung tissue. The source of these receptors is a man in his sixties with non-small cell lung cancer.

Points on this clonotype: At one end, the junction sequence differs from germline, possibly due to a read error. This chain uses TRBV5-4 with TRBJ2-2, with D maybe TRBD1 (6 bases). The CDR3 is 15 residues long. The V gene's germline CDR1 is SGHNT and CDR2 YYREEE (reference sequence). CDR3 nucleotides: TGTGCCAACAGCTCCGGGACACAGAACACTGGGGAGCTGTTTTTT. It codes for CANSSGTQNTGELFF. Supplemented by reference TRBV5-4 and TRBJ2-2, the full variable domain reads ETGVTQSPTHLIKTRGQQVTLRCSSQSGHNTVSWYQQALGQGPQFIFQYYREEENGRGNFPPRFSGLQFPNYSSELNVNALELDDSALYLCANSSGTQNTGELFFGEGSRLTVL.

This chain joins TRBV18 and TRBJ2-7; TRBD1 agrees at 9 bases. Germline CDR1 and CDR2: KGHSH and LQKENI. V dropped 2 bases and J dropped 6; count of bases not matched to a gene: 8. The CDR3 contains 15 residues. The CDR3 DNA follows: TGTGCCAGCTCACCATCGGGACAGGGCTTGAGCGAGCAGTACTTC. Translated: CASSPSGQGLSEQYF.

Notes on this clonotype: In this CDR3 the conserved last residue, phenylalanine or tryptophan, is missing, so a read error is likely. The chain links TRBV4-2 to TRBJ1-4, with 7 bases aligning to TRBD1. The CDR3 loop spans 16 amino acids. Germline V lookup: CDR1 LGHNA, CDR2 YNFKEQ. The CDR3 spells CASSQEHRGANEKLFS. In DNA form, the CDR3 reads TGTGCCAGTAGCCAAGAACACAGGGGAGCTAATGAAAAACTGTTTTCT.

This clonotype was detected only a few times. This chain links TRBV5-1 with TRBJ2-7; 10 bases align to TRBD1. Looked up from germline, CDR1 is SGHRS and CDR2 is YFSETQ. This CDR3 region has 15 residues. J was trimmed by 5 bases and V by 8 bases; bases with no gene match: 13. The CDR3 reads CASHDPGTGDHEQYF. DNA for the CDR3: TGCGCCAGTCATGATCCCGGGACAGGGGACCACGAGCAGTACTTC.

This chain links TRBV6-2 or TRBV6-3 with TRBJ1-5; 7 bases are a match to TRBD1. CDR1 is MNHEY and CDR2 is SVGEGT in the germline V gene. The CDR3 has 15 residues. With 4 bases clipped from V and 3 bases from J, the junction kept 6 bases outside the gene matches. The CDR3 sequence is CASSSDREFNQPQHF. CDR3 in DNA: TGTGCCAGCAGTTCCGACAGGGAGTTCAATCAGCCCCAGCATTTT.

The chain employs TRBV25-1 and TRBJ2-5; D is unresolved. Trimming stripped 3 bases from V and 2 bases from J, with 7 bases between. The germline gives CDR1 MGHDK, CDR2 SYGVNS. The CDR3 contains 13 residues. In DNA form, the CDR3 reads TGTGCCAGCAGTGACTGGCGACAAGAGACCCAGTACTTC. Residues: CASSDWRQETQYF.

Many counts were recorded for this clonotype. V is TRBV29-1 and J is TRBJ1-2; D uncertain. Germline lookup yields CDR1 SQVTM and CDR2 ANQGSEA. Trimming removed 0 bases at V and 5 bases at J, with 10 bases between. The CDR3 sequence is 13 residues long. The CDR3 coding sequence is TGCAGCGTTGAAGATCGAGGGTTTTATGGCTACACCTTC. Amino acid sequence: CSVEDRGFYGYTF.

Details on this clonotype: The junction departs from germline at one end; a sequencing error may be responsible. J is TRBJ1-2 and V is TRBV4-1, with unresolved D. There are 15 residues in the CDR3. Germline CDR1 reads MGHRA; CDR2 reads YSYEKL. The CDR3 nucleotides read TGCGCCAGCAGCCAAGATCCAAGGAAAGGCTATAGCTACACCTTC. Its protein is CASSQDPRKGYSYTF.

Many counts were recorded for this clonotype. The genes are TRBV6-1 and TRBJ1-2, with D unclear. In germline, CDR1 is MNHNS, CDR2 SASEGT. V was cut by 2 bases and J by 1 base, with 5 bases left in between. The CDR3 spans 13 residues. The CDR3 sequence: CASSEQDNYGYTF. For the CDR3, the DNA is TGTGCCAGCAGTGAACAGGATAACTATGGCTACACCTTC.

About this clonotype: With a much larger clone just one base away, this may be a read error. V is TRBV7-9 and J is TRBJ1-2, with D maybe TRBD1 (6 bases). The CDR3 is 13 residues long. Germline assignment: CDR1 SEHNR and CDR2 FQNEAQ (reference sequence). This chain's CDR3 is CASSPGGGYGYIF. CDR3 nucleotide sequence: TGTGCCAGCAGCCCCGGGGGGGGCTATGGCTACATCTTC.

The chain is built from TRBV5-4 and TRBJ2-5, with a tentative D call TRBD2 (5 bases). This CDR3 region has 15 residues. Trimming stripped 4 bases from V and 2 bases from J, with 15 bases between. CDR1 SGHNT and CDR2 YYREEE come from the germline V gene (reference sequence). The CDR3 is CASSRRRLPQETQYF. The CDR3 DNA reads TGTGCCAGCAGCAGACGGAGGCTTCCACAAGAGACCCAGTACTTC.

With respect to this clonotype: One end of the junction fails to match germline, which may point to a read error. This chain uses TRBV20-1 with TRBJ2-2, with D possibly matching TRBD2 (7 bases). This CDR3 has 14 residues. Germline loops: CDR1 DFQATT, CDR2 SNEGSKA (reference sequence). CDR3 sequence reads: CSAKGGWNIGEPFF. The CDR3 bases are TGCAGTGCTAAGGGGGGGTGGAACATTGGGGAGCCGTTTTTT.

Points on this clonotype: A read error may be the cause here, since a much bigger clone is one base away. Because the CDR3 is missing its conserved closing phenylalanine or tryptophan, this is likely a read error. This chain links TRBV30 with TRBJ2-6; D remains ambiguous. Germline-derived CDR1 and CDR2 are GTSNPN and SVGIG (reference sequence). The V and J ends lost 2 bases and 2 bases respectively, with 7 bases between them. The CDR3 extends over 14 amino acids. The CDR3 spells CAWSPAPGANVLTL. The DNA of the CDR3 is TGTGCCTGGAGTCCCGCCCCTGGGGCCAACGTCCTGACTCTC.

To note about this clonotype: A much larger clone lies a single base off, so this may be a read error. V and J are TRBV6-5 and TRBJ2-7, with TRBD2 identical over 10 bases. CDR1 and CDR2 from the germline V gene are MNHEY and SVGAGI. The CDR3 consists of 13 residues. The CDR3 bases are TGTGCCAGCCAGTTGGGACTAGCGAACGAGCATTACTTC. This translates into CASQLGLANEHYF.

A note on this clonotype: This sequence may be a read error, since a much larger clone differs from it by one base. The chain joins TRBV28 to TRBJ2-1; no firm D call. The CDR3 contains 12 residues. CDR1 is MDHEN and CDR2 is SYDVKM in the germline V gene. Here the CDR3 reads CASSFQINEQLF. DNA of the CDR3: TGTGCCAGCAGTTTCCAAATAAATGAGCAGTTATTC.

Details on this clonotype: It may be a read error: a sequence one base away is much more abundant. V and J are TRBV12-3 or TRBV12-4 and TRBJ2-1; 9 nucleotides match TRBD1. V lost 7 bases and J lost 7; bases outside the gene matches: 11. This CDR3 is 15 amino acids long. CDR3 DNA: TGTGCCAGCATTCCAGAGAGGGACAGGGTGAATGAGCAGTTCTTC. It yields the protein CASIPERDRVNEQFF.